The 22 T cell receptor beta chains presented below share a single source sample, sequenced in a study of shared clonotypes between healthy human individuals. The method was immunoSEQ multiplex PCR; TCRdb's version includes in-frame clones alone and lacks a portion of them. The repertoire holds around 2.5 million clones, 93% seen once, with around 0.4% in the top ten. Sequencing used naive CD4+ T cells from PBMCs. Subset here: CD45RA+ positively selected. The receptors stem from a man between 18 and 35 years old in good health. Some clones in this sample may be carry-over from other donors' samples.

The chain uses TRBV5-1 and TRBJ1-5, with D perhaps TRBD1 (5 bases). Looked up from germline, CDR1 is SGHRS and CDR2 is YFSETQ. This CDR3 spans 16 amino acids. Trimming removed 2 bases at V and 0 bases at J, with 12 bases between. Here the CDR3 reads CASSFAGGYSNQPQHF. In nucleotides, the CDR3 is TGCGCCAGCAGCTTTGCGGGGGGATATAGCAATCAGCCCCAGCATTTT.

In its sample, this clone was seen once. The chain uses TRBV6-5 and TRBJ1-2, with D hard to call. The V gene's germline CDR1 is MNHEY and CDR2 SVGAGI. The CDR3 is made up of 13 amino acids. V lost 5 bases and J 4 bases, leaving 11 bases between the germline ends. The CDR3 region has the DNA TGTGCCAGCAGTCGGGGATTTAGCTATGGCTACACCTTC. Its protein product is CASSRGFSYGYTF.

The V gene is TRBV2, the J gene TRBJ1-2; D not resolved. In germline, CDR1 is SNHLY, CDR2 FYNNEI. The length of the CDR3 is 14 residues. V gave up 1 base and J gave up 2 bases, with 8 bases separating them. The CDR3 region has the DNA TGTGCCAGCAGTGAAGTCCCGGGGAACTATGGCTACACCTTC. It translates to CASSEVPGNYGYTF.

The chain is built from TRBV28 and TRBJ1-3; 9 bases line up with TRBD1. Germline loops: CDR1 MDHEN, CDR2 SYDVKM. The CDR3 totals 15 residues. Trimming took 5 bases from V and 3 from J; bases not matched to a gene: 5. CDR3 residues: CASSIPGQGGNTIYF. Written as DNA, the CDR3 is TGTGCCAGCAGTATCCCGGGACAGGGTGGAAACACCATATATTTT.

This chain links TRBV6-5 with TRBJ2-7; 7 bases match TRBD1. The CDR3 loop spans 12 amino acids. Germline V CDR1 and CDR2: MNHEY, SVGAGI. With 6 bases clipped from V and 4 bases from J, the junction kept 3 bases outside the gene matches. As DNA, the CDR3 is TGTGCCAGCAGCCAGACAGGGTACGAGCAGTACTTC. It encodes CASSQTGYEQYF.

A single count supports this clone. Here the CDR3 DNA reads TGCAGCGTTGAGATAGGGAGCGGGAGAGGTAGGAGCACAGATACGCAGTATTTT. It specifies CSVEIGSGRGRSTDTQYF. V is TRBV29-1 and J is TRBJ2-3, with 8 bases aligning to TRBD2. The V gene end was trimmed by 3 bases and the J gene end by 0 bases; junction bases not matched to a gene: 14. CDR1 and CDR2 from the germline V gene are SQVTM and ANQGSEA. The length of the CDR3 is 18 residues.

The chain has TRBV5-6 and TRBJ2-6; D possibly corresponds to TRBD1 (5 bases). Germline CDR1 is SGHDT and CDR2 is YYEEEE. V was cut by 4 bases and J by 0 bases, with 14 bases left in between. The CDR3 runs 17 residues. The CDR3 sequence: CASSPRAPLSGANVLTF. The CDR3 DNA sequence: TGTGCCAGCAGCCCCAGGGCCCCCCTCTCTGGGGCCAACGTCCTGACTTTC.

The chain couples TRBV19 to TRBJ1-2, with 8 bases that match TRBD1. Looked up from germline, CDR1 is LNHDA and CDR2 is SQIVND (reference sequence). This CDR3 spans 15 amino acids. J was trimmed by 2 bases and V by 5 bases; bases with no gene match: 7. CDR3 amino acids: CASSPQGAQNYGYTF. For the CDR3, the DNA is TGTGCCAGTAGTCCCCAGGGGGCACAAAACTATGGCTACACCTTC.

Here the CDR3 reads CASSYSGGTVNTEAFF. In DNA form, the CDR3 reads TGTGCCAGCAGTTACTCGGGGGGGACAGTGAACACTGAAGCTTTCTTT. The chain couples TRBV6-5 to TRBJ1-1; 7 nucleotides agree with TRBD1. J gave up 0 bases and V 0 bases, and 4 bases lay outside the gene matches. Looked up from germline, CDR1 is MNHEY and CDR2 is SVGAGI. This CDR3 region has 16 residues.

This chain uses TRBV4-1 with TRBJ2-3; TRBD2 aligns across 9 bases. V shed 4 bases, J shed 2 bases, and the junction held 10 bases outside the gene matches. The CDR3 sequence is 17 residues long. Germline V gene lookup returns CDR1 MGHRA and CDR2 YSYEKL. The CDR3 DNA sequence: TGCGCCAGCAGCCCTTCGGGCGGGAGGGCCTTCACAGATACGCAGTATTTT. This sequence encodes CASSPSGGRAFTDTQYF.

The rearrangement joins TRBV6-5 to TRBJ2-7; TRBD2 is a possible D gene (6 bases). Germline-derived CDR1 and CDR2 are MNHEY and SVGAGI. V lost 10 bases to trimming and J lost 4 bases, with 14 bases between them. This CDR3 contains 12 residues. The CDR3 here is CANYSSEYEQYF. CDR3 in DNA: TGTGCCAACTATTCTAGCGAGTACGAGCAGTACTTC.

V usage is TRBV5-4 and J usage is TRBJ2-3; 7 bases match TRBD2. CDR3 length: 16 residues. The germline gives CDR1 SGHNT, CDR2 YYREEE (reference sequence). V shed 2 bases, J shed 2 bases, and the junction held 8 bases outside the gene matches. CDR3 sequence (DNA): TGTGCCAGCAGCTTACCTCTCGGGGGGATCACAGATACGCAGTATTTT. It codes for CASSLPLGGITDTQYF.

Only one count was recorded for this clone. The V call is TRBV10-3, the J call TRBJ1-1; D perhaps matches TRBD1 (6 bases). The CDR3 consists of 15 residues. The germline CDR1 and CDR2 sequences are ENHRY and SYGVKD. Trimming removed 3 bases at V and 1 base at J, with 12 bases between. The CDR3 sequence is CAISEHDRPNTEAFF. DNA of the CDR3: TGTGCCATCAGTGAACATGACAGGCCGAACACTGAAGCTTTCTTT.

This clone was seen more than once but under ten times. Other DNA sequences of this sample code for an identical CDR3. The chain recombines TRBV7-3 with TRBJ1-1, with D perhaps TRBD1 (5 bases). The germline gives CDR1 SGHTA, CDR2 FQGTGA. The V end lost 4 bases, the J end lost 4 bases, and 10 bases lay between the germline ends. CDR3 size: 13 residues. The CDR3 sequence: CASSSQGGTEAFF. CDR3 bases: TGTGCCAGCAGCTCCCAGGGCGGCACTGAAGCTTTCTTT. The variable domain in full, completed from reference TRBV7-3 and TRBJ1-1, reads GAGVSQTPSNKVTEKGKYVELRCDPISGHTALYWYRQSLGQGPEFLIYFQGTGAADDSGLPNDRFFAVRPEGSVSTLKIQRTERGDSAVYLCASSSQGGTEAFFGQGTRLTVV.

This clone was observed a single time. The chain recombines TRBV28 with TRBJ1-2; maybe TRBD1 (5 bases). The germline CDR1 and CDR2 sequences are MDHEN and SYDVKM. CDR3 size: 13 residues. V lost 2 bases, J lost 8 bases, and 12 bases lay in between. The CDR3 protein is CASSLKGDKGYTF. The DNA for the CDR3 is TGTGCCAGCAGTTTAAAAGGGGATAAGGGCTACACCTTC.

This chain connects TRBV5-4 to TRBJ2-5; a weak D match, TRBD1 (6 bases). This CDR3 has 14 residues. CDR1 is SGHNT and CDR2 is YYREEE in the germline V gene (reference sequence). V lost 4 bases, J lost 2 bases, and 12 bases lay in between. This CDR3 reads CASSPGQQQETQYF. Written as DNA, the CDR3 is TGTGCCAGCAGCCCAGGACAGCAGCAAGAGACCCAGTACTTC.

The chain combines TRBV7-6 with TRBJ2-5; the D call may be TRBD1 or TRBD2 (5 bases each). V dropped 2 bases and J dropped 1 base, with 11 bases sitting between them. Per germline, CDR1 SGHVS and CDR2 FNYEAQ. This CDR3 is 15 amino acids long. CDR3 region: CASSLPAGTQETQYF. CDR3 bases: TGTGCCAGCAGCTTACCGGCAGGGACCCAAGAGACCCAGTACTTC.

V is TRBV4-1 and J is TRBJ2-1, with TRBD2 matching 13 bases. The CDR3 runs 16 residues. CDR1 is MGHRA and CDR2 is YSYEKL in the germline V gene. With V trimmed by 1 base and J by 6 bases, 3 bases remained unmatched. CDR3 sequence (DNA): TGCGCCAGCAGCCAAGGGGGACTAGCGGGAATCAATGAGCAGTTCTTC. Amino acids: CASSQGGLAGINEQFF.

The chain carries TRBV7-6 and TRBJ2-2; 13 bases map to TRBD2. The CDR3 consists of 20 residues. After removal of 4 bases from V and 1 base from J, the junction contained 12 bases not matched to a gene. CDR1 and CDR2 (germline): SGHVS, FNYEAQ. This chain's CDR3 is CASSSPPGTSGKMNTGELFF. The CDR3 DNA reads TGTGCCAGCAGCTCTCCACCGGGGACTAGCGGGAAGATGAACACCGGGGAGCTGTTTTTT.

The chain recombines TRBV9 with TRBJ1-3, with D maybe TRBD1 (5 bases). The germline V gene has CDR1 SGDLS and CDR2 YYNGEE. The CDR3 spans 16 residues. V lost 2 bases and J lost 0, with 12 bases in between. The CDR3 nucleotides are TGTGCCAGCAGCGTTTTCCAGGGACTCTCTGGAAACACCATATATTTT. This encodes CASSVFQGLSGNTIYF.

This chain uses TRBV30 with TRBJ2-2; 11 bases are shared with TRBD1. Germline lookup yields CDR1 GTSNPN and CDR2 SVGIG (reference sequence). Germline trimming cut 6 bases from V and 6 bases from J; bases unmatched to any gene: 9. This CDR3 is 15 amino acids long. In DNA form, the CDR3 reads TGTGCCTGCCTAAACCCGGGACAGGGGGCCGGGGAGCTGTTTTTT. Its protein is CACLNPGQGAGELFF.

CDR3 protein: CSVAGRGYEQYF. Here the CDR3 DNA reads TGCAGCGTTGCGGGCAGGGGTTACGAGCAGTACTTC. This chain joins TRBV29-1 and TRBJ2-5, with a weak D call TRBD1 (6 bases). The DNA end lines up better with TRBJ2-7; the J call may be wrong. Germline assignment: CDR1 SQVTM and CDR2 ANQGSEA. The CDR3 length is 12 residues.